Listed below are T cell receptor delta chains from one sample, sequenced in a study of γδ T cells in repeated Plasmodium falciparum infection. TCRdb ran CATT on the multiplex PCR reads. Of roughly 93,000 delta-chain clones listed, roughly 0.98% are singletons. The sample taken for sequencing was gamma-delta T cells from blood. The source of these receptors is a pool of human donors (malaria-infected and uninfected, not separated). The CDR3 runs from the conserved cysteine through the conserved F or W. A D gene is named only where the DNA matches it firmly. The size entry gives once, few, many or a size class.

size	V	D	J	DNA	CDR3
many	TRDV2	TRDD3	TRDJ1	TGTGCCTGTGACACCGTTGCACTGGGGGATACGCGAGAACCCGATAAACTCATCTTT	CACDTVALGDTREPDKLIF
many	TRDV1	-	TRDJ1	TGTGCTCTTGGGACCCTCCGGAGGGGGGCAATTCCTGTTTCTGTACTGGGTGACACCGATAAACTCATCTTT	CALGTLRRGAIPVSVLGDTDKLIF
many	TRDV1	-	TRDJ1	TGTGCTCTTGGGGAATTATTGGTCCTTCCTGTGGGATACGCGCCATACACCGATAAACTCATCTTT	CALGELLVLPVGYAPYTDKLIF
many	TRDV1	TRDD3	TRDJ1	TGTGCTCTTGGGGAAAGGACTGGGGGATACACCGATAAACTCATCTTT	CALGERTGGYTDKLIF
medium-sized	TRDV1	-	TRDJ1	TGTGCTCTTGGGGATAGACCCTTCTACACCGATAAACTCATCTTT	CALGDRPFYTDKLIF
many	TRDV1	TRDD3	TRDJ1	TGTGCTCTTGGGGAACTTTCTTACCCCAAACTACTGGGGGACCCTAGGGTCGATAAACTCATCTTT	CALGELSYPKLLGDPRVDKLIF
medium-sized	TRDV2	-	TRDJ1	TGTGCCTGTGCGTTTACTGGGAAAGACTTCACCGATAAACTCATCTTT	CACAFTGKDFTDKLIF
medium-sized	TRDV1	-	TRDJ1	TGTGCTCTTGGGGAAAACAGCGGGCCATCCTCGGGGGTCCTCACCGATAAACTCATCTTT	CALGENSGPSSGVLTDKLIF
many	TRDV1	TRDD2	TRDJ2	TGTGCTCTTGGGGACCATAAGACCTTCCTACGAGAGCCTGGGATCTTGACAGCACAACTCTTCTTT	CALGDHKTFLREPGILTAQLFF
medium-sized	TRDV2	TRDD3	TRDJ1	TGTGCCTGTGACACCGTTGGTACTGGGGGACCAAAGTACACCGATAAACTCATCTTT	CACDTVGTGGPKYTDKLIF
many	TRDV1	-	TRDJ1	TGTGCTCTTGGGGAATTAGAGCGGGGGAGGAGGTACACCGATAAACTCATCTTT	CALGELERGRRYTDKLIF
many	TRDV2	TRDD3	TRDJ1	TGTGCCTGTGCAAGTACTGGGGGATACGACACCGATAAACTCATCTTT	CACASTGGYDTDKLIF
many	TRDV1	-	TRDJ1	TGTGCTCTTGGGGTCGTTTGGAGGCCTTCCTGGGGGACAACGCGGGGTACCGATAAACTCATCTTT	CALGVVWRPSWGTTRGTDKLIF
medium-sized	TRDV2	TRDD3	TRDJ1	TGTGCCTGCTCAGGACTGGGGGATAACCCACCCGATAAACTCATCTTT	CACSGLGDNPPDKLIF
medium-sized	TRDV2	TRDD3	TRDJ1	TGTGCCTGTGACACGGTACTGGGGGAACGCTATAAACTCATCTTT	CACDTVLGERYKLIF
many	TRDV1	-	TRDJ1	TGTGCTCTTGGGGAACCCTCCTACGGGGTTCTACTCACCGATAAACTCATCTTT	CALGEPSYGVLLTDKLIF
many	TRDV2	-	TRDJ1	TGTGCCTGTGACACCGTCGAACGTCTGGCCTCGGCCGATAAACTCATCTTT	CACDTVERLASADKLIF
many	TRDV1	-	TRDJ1	TGTGCTCTTGGGGAACTTGCCTCCCCTTGGCGGGAGAGCAGAAAATACACCGATAAACTCATCTTT	CALGELASPWRESRKYTDKLIF
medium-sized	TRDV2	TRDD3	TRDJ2	TGTGCCTGTGACACTCTGGGGGAACTCCGCTCGGACGCTTTGACAGCACAACTCTTCTTT	CACDTLGELRSDALTAQLFF